This T cell receptor beta chain was sequenced for a study of Ad26.COV2.S vaccination and SARS-CoV-2 variants. Study-level background: Ad26.COV2.S given intramuscularly, once or twice 56 days apart.

Treatment here: roughly 19 received Ad26.COV2.S at low or high dose, single or two shots; five or six received placebo; per-sample allocation not given. Specimens were obtained on day 63 following the first vaccine or placebo injection. Germline lookup yields CDR1 ENHRY and CDR2 SYGVKD. The CDR3 extends over 20 amino acids. Trimming cost V 0 bases and J 1 base, with 22 bases left between them. Study results and caveats: Responses of T cells in total may have been underestimated by the TCR breadth and depth analyses.

A word on this clone: Antigen specificity is unknown.

Sequenced by immunoSEQ multiplex PCR; TCRdb stores in-frame clones only, minus some. This sample has under 600,000 clones, with roughly nine tenths found just once. The sample consisted of peripheral blood, taken in a trial of Ad26.COV2.S vaccine versus placebo. The sequence derives from a person aged 18-65 years who received the Ad26.COV2.S COVID-19 vaccine or a placebo. The chain recombines TRBV10-3 with TRBJ1-3; no reliable D call. The CDR3 sequence is CAISESFEARMLLSGNTIYF. DNA for the CDR3: TGTGCCATCAGTGAGTCATTTGAAGCTCGGATGTTATTGTCTGGAAACACCATATATTTT.